Following are 27 T cell receptor beta chains from one sample sequenced in a study of control samples from healthy donors and cancer patients. TCRdb keeps only in-frame clones here, not all; method: immunoSEQ multiplex PCR. In the table there are around 170,000 clones, about 91% of which are singletons. Sequencing input: blood. The receptors were sampled from a woman younger than 45 in good health.

The chain employs TRBV14 and TRBJ2-7, with TRBD2 matching over 8 bases. The CDR3 totals 14 residues. In germline, CDR1 is SGHDN, CDR2 FVKESK. V was pared by 4 bases and J by 3 bases, with 5 bases of the junction left unmatched. Here the CDR3 reads CASSPRAGDYEQYF. Here the CDR3 DNA reads TGTGCCAGCAGCCCCCGAGCGGGGGACTACGAGCAGTACTTC.

The chain recombines TRBV5-6 with TRBJ2-5; D not resolved. Germline V CDR1 and CDR2: SGHDT, YYEEEE. CDR3 size: 11 residues. Between the trimmed V and J ends, which lost 2 bases and 4 bases, there was a span of 3 bases. In DNA, the CDR3 is TGTGCCAGCAGCTTTAGAGAGACCCAGTACTTC. It is translated as CASSFRETQYF.

This chain joins TRBV5-6 and TRBJ2-7; TRBD2 matches 9 bases. The CDR3 runs 16 residues. Germline lookup yields CDR1 SGHDT and CDR2 YYEEEE. With 0 bases clipped from V and 4 bases from J, the junction kept 8 bases outside the gene matches. The CDR3 nucleotides read TGTGCCAGCAGCTTGGTAGCGGGAGCACGGGCTTACGAGCAGTACTTC. Translation: CASSLVAGARAYEQYF.

V and J are TRBV5-1 and TRBJ1-2; D is possibly TRBD1 (5 bases). Per germline, CDR1 SGHRS and CDR2 YFSETQ. The CDR3 has 13 amino acids. Trimming cost V 4 bases and J 7 bases, with 14 bases left between them. In DNA, the CDR3 is TGCGCCAGCAGCCGGGACGGAGACTGTGGCTACACCTTC. This sequence encodes CASSRDGDCGYTF.

The V call is TRBV5-4, the J call TRBJ1-2; D gene ambiguous. Germline-derived CDR1 and CDR2 are SGHNT and YYREEE (reference sequence). The CDR3 runs 14 residues. V lost 2 bases and J 5 bases, leaving 13 bases between the germline ends. CDR3 sequence (DNA): TGTGCCAGCAGCTTCATAGAGTCGAGGTATGGCTACACCTTC. It specifies CASSFIESRYGYTF.

The V and J genes are TRBV5-6 and TRBJ2-5; 9 nucleotides line up with TRBD1. The CDR3 totals 16 residues. The junction had 8 bases not matched to a gene; V was cut back by 0 bases and J by 5 bases. Germline-derived CDR1 and CDR2 are SGHDT and YYEEEE. In nucleotides, the CDR3 is TGTGCCAGCAGCTTGGCCGAGGACAGGGGTTTGGAGACCCAGTACTTC. It is translated as CASSLAEDRGLETQYF.

In regard to this clone: The germline gene is not matched at one end of the junction; a read error may be the cause. The chain couples TRBV7-7 to TRBJ2-5; 7 bases agree with TRBD2. This CDR3 is built from 16 residues. The germline CDR1 and CDR2 sequences are SSHAT and FNYEAQ (reference sequence). CDR3 sequence: CASSPKPGLNQETQYF. CDR3 DNA: TGTGCTAGCAGCCCGAAGCCGGGACTAAACCAAGAGACCCAGTACTTC.

The V call is TRBV19, the J call TRBJ1-1; maybe TRBD1 (6 bases). V lost 8 bases, J lost 1 base, and 11 bases lay in between. Germline CDR1 reads LNHDA; CDR2 reads SQIVND (reference sequence). The CDR3 contains 13 residues. CDR3 amino acids: CASSQGPNTEAFF. The CDR3 nucleotides are TGTGCCAGTTCACAGGGCCCGAACACTGAAGCTTTCTTT.

The chain recombines TRBV10-3 with TRBJ2-5, with TRBD1 identical over 9 bases. Germline V CDR1 and CDR2: ENHRY, SYGVKD. CDR3 length equals 17 residues. V was clipped by 2 bases and J by 5 bases; unmatched bases: 12. CDR3 residues: CAISERWDREGTETQYF. CDR3 nucleotides: TGTGCCATCAGTGAGCGCTGGGACAGGGAGGGGACCGAGACCCAGTACTTC.

The chain joins TRBV4-1 to TRBJ1-3; D is possibly TRBD1 (6 bases). CDR1 and CDR2 from the germline V gene are MGHRA and YSYEKL. The length of the CDR3 is 15 residues. The V gene lost 0 bases and the J gene lost 4 bases, with 10 bases spanning the gap. CDR3 loop: CASSQEITGGNTIYF. The CDR3 DNA sequence: TGCGCCAGCAGCCAAGAAATAACAGGGGGAAACACCATATATTTT.

This chain uses TRBV5-1 with TRBJ2-7, with D perhaps TRBD1 or TRBD2 (6 bases each). Between the trimmed V and J ends, which lost 4 bases and 5 bases, there was a span of 16 bases. Germline-derived CDR1 and CDR2 are SGHRS and YFSETQ. The CDR3 totals 14 residues. Here the CDR3 reads CASSGGGGRNEQYF. The CDR3 DNA sequence: TGCGCCAGCAGCGGTGGAGGGGGGCGGAACGAGCAGTACTTC.

The chain has TRBV7-2 and TRBJ2-3, with 9 bases identical to TRBD2. CDR1 is SGHTA and CDR2 is FQGNSA in the germline V gene. Losses at the gene ends were 5 bases for V and 1 base for J; bases not matched to a gene: 4. The CDR3 consists of 15 residues. The CDR3 bases are TGTGCCAGCAGCCCCTGGACTAGCGGCACAGATACGCAGTATTTT. The encoded protein is CASSPWTSGTDTQYF. Full variable domain (missing parts from reference TRBV7-2 and TRBJ2-3): GAGVSQSPSNKVTEKGKDVELRCDPISGHTALYWYRQSLGQGLEFLIYFQGNSAPDKSGLPSDRFSAERTGGSVSTLTIQRTQQEDSAVYLCASSPWTSGTDTQYFGPGTRLTVL.

The CDR3 DNA reads TGTGCCAGCTCCCTAGACGGGGGGGGCTTTTATGAGCAGTTCTTC. Translated, it gives CASSLDGGGFYEQFF. V and J are TRBV18 and TRBJ2-1; 8 bases agree with TRBD2. With V trimmed by 6 bases and J by 8 bases, 12 bases remained unmatched. The germline V gene encodes CDR1 KGHSH and CDR2 LQKENI. CDR3 length: 15 residues.

This clone was seen more than once but under ten times. The genes are TRBV10-3 and TRBJ1-5; 8 nucleotides align to TRBD1. Germline-derived CDR1 and CDR2 are ENHRY and SYGVKD. J was trimmed by 6 bases and V by 8 bases; bases with no gene match: 12. The CDR3 runs to 15 residues. The CDR3 nucleotides read TGTGCCATCGGTGGACAGGGTCTTTGGGTTCAGCCCCAGCATTTT. Translating it yields CAIGGQGLWVQPQHF.

The sample holds a few counts of this clone. The rearrangement uses TRBV6-5 and TRBJ1-2, with D possibly TRBD1 on 5 matching bases. The CDR3 is 13 residues long. Germline lookup yields CDR1 MNHEY and CDR2 SVGAGI. Trimming removed 5 bases at V and 2 bases at J, with 9 bases between. The CDR3 protein is CASSRDSNYGYTF. Here the CDR3 DNA reads TGTGCCAGCAGTCGGGACTCAAACTATGGCTACACCTTC.

CDR3 residues: CASSSPTHRPGYEQYF. The DNA for the CDR3 is TGTGCCAGCAGCTCCCCAACCCACCGTCCAGGATACGAGCAGTACTTC. The chain carries TRBV7-9 and TRBJ2-7; D unresolved. The V gene lost 4 bases and the J gene lost 4 bases, with 20 bases spanning the gap. Germline-derived CDR1 and CDR2 are SEHNR and FQNEAQ (reference sequence). The CDR3 contains 16 residues.

The chain employs TRBV25-1 and TRBJ1-5; D unclear. The CDR3 spans 16 residues. V shed 3 bases and J shed 6 bases, with 18 bases lying between them. The germline V gene has CDR1 MGHDK and CDR2 SYGVNS. The CDR3 DNA reads TGTGCCAGCAGTGATGACCGAATTACCGGAGGTCAGCCCCAGCATTTT. It is translated as CASSDDRITGGQPQHF.

This clone was detected once. The V call is TRBV10-1, the J call TRBJ2-3, with 7 bases that match TRBD1. Per germline, CDR1 WNHNN and CDR2 SYGVQD (reference sequence). This CDR3 region has 14 residues. With 6 bases clipped from V and 1 base from J, the junction kept 4 bases outside the gene matches. The CDR3 reads CASSRDSRTDTQYF. DNA of the CDR3: TGCGCCAGCAGCCGGGACAGCCGCACAGATACGCAGTATTTT.

This chain uses TRBV29-1 with TRBJ1-2; a possible D gene is TRBD1 (6 bases). Germline V gene data show CDR1 as SQVTM and CDR2 as ANQGSEA. CDR3 length: 11 amino acids. The ends were cut back, 6 bases at V and 7 bases at J, with 12 bases in the middle. The DNA for the CDR3 is TGCAGCGTATTGGGGGCGGTTGGCTACACCTTC. Residues: CSVLGAVGYTF. Together with reference TRBV29-1 and TRBJ1-2, the CDR3 gives the full variable domain: SAVISQKPSRDICQRGTSLTIQCQVDSQVTMMFWYRQQPGQSLTLIATANQGSEATYESGFVIDKFPISRPNLTFSTLTVSNMSPEDSSIYLCSVLGAVGYTFGSGTRLTVV.

The J gene is TRBJ2-5, the V gene TRBV11-2, with D perhaps TRBD1 or TRBD2 (5 bases each). Trimming pared 3 bases from V and 7 bases from J, leaving 18 bases between. The germline V gene encodes CDR1 SGHAT and CDR2 FQNNGV. The CDR3 loop spans 15 amino acids. In DNA form, the CDR3 reads TGTGCCAGCAGCTTGGCCGGGACGCAGGCAAGGACCCAGTACTTC. Amino acid sequence: CASSLAGTQARTQYF.

This chain connects TRBV6-6 to TRBJ2-7; D is perhaps TRBD1 (5 bases). The CDR3 contains 13 residues. Looked up from germline, CDR1 is MNHNY and CDR2 is SVGAGI (reference sequence). Trimming removed 0 bases from V and 5 bases from J, with 8 bases in between. The CDR3 DNA is TGTGCCAGCAGTTACTCGTTAGGGGACGAGCAGTACGTC. It translates to CASSYSLGDEQYV.

The chain has TRBV7-9 and TRBJ1-4; D might be TRBD1 (6 bases). The CDR3 consists of 16 residues. V lost 1 base to trimming and J lost 3 bases, with 12 bases between them. CDR1 is SEHNR, CDR2 FQNEAQ, per germline (reference sequence). CDR3 nucleotide sequence: TGTGCCAGCAGCTTAGTATCATGGGGGCCTAATGAAAAACTGTTTTTT. Translating it yields CASSLVSWGPNEKLFF.

V is TRBV20-1 and J is TRBJ1-1, with D possibly TRBD1 on 6 matching bases. CDR3 length equals 12 residues. V was trimmed by 3 bases and J by 10 bases, leaving 15 bases between them. Germline V gene data show CDR1 as DFQATT and CDR2 as SNEGSKA (reference sequence). In nucleotides, the CDR3 is TGCAGTGCTAGTTATGGGGGGCAGGGAGCTTTCTTT. This codes for CSASYGGQGAFF.

The rearrangement links TRBV10-2 to TRBJ2-3; weak D call: TRBD1 (6 bases). In germline, CDR1 is WSHSY, CDR2 SAAADI. Trimming removed 10 bases from V and 4 bases from J, with 18 bases in between. The CDR3 contains 14 residues. CDR3 sequence reads: CATTHRERPDTQYF. In DNA form, the CDR3 reads TGCGCCACCACGCACAGGGAACGCCCAGATACGCAGTATTTT.

The CDR3 region has the DNA TGCGCCAGCCGCCCACAGTCGAACACCGGGGAGCTGTTTTTT. Protein product: CASRPQSNTGELFF. The chain combines TRBV5-1 with TRBJ2-2; no firm D call. There are 14 residues in the CDR3. Between the trimmed V and J ends, which lost 7 bases and 0 bases, there was a span of 10 bases. CDR1 is SGHRS and CDR2 is YFSETQ in the germline V gene.

J is TRBJ2-5 and V is TRBV11-2, with D maybe TRBD1 (5 bases). Germline V gene data show CDR1 as SGHAT and CDR2 as FQNNGV. The CDR3 has 15 amino acids. V was cut by 1 base and J by 4 bases, with 13 bases left in between. For the CDR3, the DNA is TGTGCCAGCAGCTTAGCGGTACAGGAGAGAGAGACCCAGTACTTC. As protein: CASSLAVQERETQYF.

The chain couples TRBV13 to TRBJ2-7; 14 bases align to TRBD2. V shed 1 base and J 4 bases; nucleotides not matched to a gene: 12. There are 19 residues in the CDR3. Germline V gene data show CDR1 as PRHDT and CDR2 as FYEKMQ (reference sequence). CDR3 in amino acids: CASSLAGTSGRFVGYEQYF. The CDR3 DNA sequence: TGTGCCAGCAGCTTAGCTGGGACTAGCGGGAGATTCGTCGGGTACGAGCAGTACTTC.